The rows below give T cell receptor beta chains drawn from one sample of a study of CD8 T cells in ankylosing spondylitis. TCRdb re-analysed the 5' RACE reads in MiXCR, keeping a single row per CDR3 protein. Among about 150,000 distinct CDR3 sequences listed, roughly an eighth were seen once. Specimen: blood, either unsorted or a sorted T cell fraction (not recorded which). The receptors shown here come from a female donor with ankylosing spondylitis or in good health (not recorded which). CDR3s include the opening cysteine and the closing phenylalanine or tryptophan. Each record gives: CDR3 protein, V gene, J gene.

CDR3 protein: CASLRVGTEAFF
V gene: TRBV11-1
J gene: TRBJ1-1

CDR3 protein: CASSPNGQDYGYTF
V gene: TRBV7-2
J gene: TRBJ1-2

CDR3 protein: CASSRGGDHNEQFF
V gene: TRBV5-1
J gene: TRBJ2-1

CDR3 protein: CASSPDRQRVYGYTF
V gene: TRBV18
J gene: TRBJ1-2

CDR3 protein: CSAPATSGYNEQFF
V gene: TRBV20-1
J gene: TRBJ2-1

CDR3 protein: CSARDFVLAGAHEQFF
V gene: TRBV20-1
J gene: TRBJ2-1

CDR3 protein: CASSPYPSSDSNQPQHF
V gene: TRBV3-1
J gene: TRBJ1-5

CDR3 protein: CASSHYGTQETQYF
V gene: TRBV4-2
J gene: TRBJ2-5

CDR3 protein: CASGYSGNTIYF
V gene: TRBV6-5
J gene: TRBJ1-3

CDR3 protein: CASSPVRGVGSPLHF
V gene: TRBV7-8
J gene: TRBJ1-6

CDR3 protein: CSVGYPAANEKLFF
V gene: TRBV29-1
J gene: TRBJ1-4

CDR3 protein: CASSLNNYGYTF
V gene: TRBV7-8
J gene: TRBJ1-2

CDR3 protein: CASSQDGVAEAFF
V gene: TRBV14
J gene: TRBJ1-1

CDR3 protein: CASSSLTTNEKLFF
V gene: TRBV7-9
J gene: TRBJ1-4

CDR3 protein: CASSLGGLDQINTQYF
V gene: TRBV7-2
J gene: TRBJ2-3

CDR3 protein: CASSKTTGGYTGELFF
V gene: TRBV5-1
J gene: TRBJ2-2

CDR3 protein: CATSDSGPTYEQYF
V gene: TRBV24-1
J gene: TRBJ2-7

CDR3 protein: CASSLGGLETQYF
V gene: TRBV7-9
J gene: TRBJ2-5

CDR3 protein: CSATTGGQEKLFF
V gene: TRBV29-1
J gene: TRBJ1-4

CDR3 protein: CAWSVGASNEKLFF
V gene: TRBV30
J gene: TRBJ1-4